Sequencing of this T cell receptor beta chain was carried out in a study of CD8 T cells in ankylosing spondylitis. Whole-study findings and limits: Characteristic, it appeared, of ankylosing spondylitis blood was a TCR beta motif of seven or eight highly homologous variants.

Trimming took off 0 bases at V and 4 bases at J, with 6 bases between the two ends. Germline V gives CDR1 LNHNV, CDR2 YYDKDF (reference sequence). This CDR3 spans 14 amino acids. One entry per CDR3 protein results from TCRdb running MiXCR on the 5' RACE reads. Of around 770,000 distinct CDR3 sequences in the sample, around 20% were seen once. This clonotype was seen many times. The antigen is unknown. This TCR was sampled from a male donor with ankylosing spondylitis. The chain uses TRBV15 and TRBJ2-2; D gene unclear. Sample: blood, either unsorted or a sorted T cell fraction (not recorded which). CDR3 in DNA: TGTGCCACCAGCAGAGATTTGGCCACCGGGGAGCTGTTTTTT. Translated: CATSRDLATGELFF.